The 12 T cell receptor beta chains below all came from one sample that was sequenced in a study of blood T cell repertoires in COVID-19. Clones were sequenced by immunoSEQ multiplex PCR, and TCRdb holds only the in-frame ones, with some missing. The sample has approximately 440,000 clones; less than 95% are singletons. Sequenced material: PBMCs or T cells enriched from blood (not recorded which). All receptors come from a man younger than 35 who had recovered from COVID-19.

The sample holds one count of this clone. This chain uses TRBV12-3 or TRBV12-4 with TRBJ2-2, with unresolved D. V was pared by 3 bases and J by 4 bases, with 6 bases between. The CDR3 has 13 amino acids. This CDR3 is CASSFLSTGELFF. DNA for the CDR3: TGTGCCAGCAGTTTCCTTAGCACCGGGGAGCTGTTTTTT.

The chain carries TRBV14 and TRBJ1-1; 7 bases align to TRBD1. Unmatched junction bases numbered 5, after V lost 2 bases and J lost 5 bases. The CDR3 spans 14 residues. The germline V gene has CDR1 SGHDN and CDR2 FVKESK. Here the CDR3 reads CASSQIRQGTEAFF. For the CDR3, the DNA is TGTGCCAGCAGCCAAATACGACAGGGTACTGAAGCTTTCTTT.

V usage is TRBV7-9 and J usage is TRBJ2-7; the D is unclear. The germline V gene has CDR1 SEHNR and CDR2 FQNEAQ (reference sequence). The CDR3 runs to 14 residues. Trimming took 1 base from V and 0 from J, leaving 7 bases between them. The CDR3 coding sequence is TGTGCCAGCAGCTTAGATTCCTTCTCCTACGAGCAGTACTTC. This gives the protein CASSLDSFSYEQYF.

The genes are TRBV5-1 and TRBJ2-1; a possible D gene is TRBD2 (6 bases). CDR1 and CDR2 (germline): SGHRS, YFSETQ. V lost 4 bases and J lost 8, with 16 bases in between. CDR3 length equals 14 residues. CDR3 coding DNA: TGCGCCAGCAGCACCGGGACTCCACCCCATGAGCAGTTCTTC. Translated: CASSTGTPPHEQFF.

The chain has TRBV6-5 and TRBJ2-6; D is possibly TRBD1 (6 bases). Germline V lookup: CDR1 MNHEY, CDR2 SVGAGI. The germline V and J ends were trimmed by 4 bases and 0 bases, with 10 bases remaining between them. The CDR3 runs 16 residues. The CDR3 sequence: CASSSQGGSGANVLTF. DNA for the CDR3: TGTGCCAGCAGTTCACAAGGGGGCTCTGGGGCCAACGTCCTGACTTTC.

The chain links TRBV24-1 to TRBJ1-5, with 7 positions matching TRBD1. CDR3 length equals 14 residues. Trimming removed 7 bases from V and 7 bases from J; junction bases left unmatched: 9. Germline V gives CDR1 KGHDR, CDR2 SFDVKD. The CDR3 DNA sequence: TGTGCCACCAGCGCCCAGGGGGTAGACCAGCCCCAGCATTTT. Translation: CATSAQGVDQPQHF.

A remark on this clone: In the same sample, other DNA sequences code for this CDR3. The rearrangement joins TRBV7-9 to TRBJ2-1; 10 bases agree with TRBD2. CDR1 is SEHNR and CDR2 is FQNEAQ in the germline V gene (reference sequence). The CDR3 consists of 14 residues. V gave up 1 base and J gave up 7 bases; unmatched junction bases: 1. The DNA for the CDR3 is TGTGCCAGCAGCTTAGGGACTAGCGGAAATGAGCAGTTCTTC. Translated: CASSLGTSGNEQFF. The whole variable domain, remainder taken from reference TRBV7-9 and TRBJ2-1, is DTGVSQNPRHKITKRGQNVTFRCDPISEHNRLYWYRQTLGQGPEFLTYFQNEAQLEKSRLLSDRFSAERPKGSFSTLEIQRTEQGDSAMYLCASSLGTSGNEQFFGPGTRLTVL.

The chain carries TRBV29-1 and TRBJ2-7; tentative D call: TRBD1 (6 bases). Germline CDR1 is SQVTM and CDR2 is ANQGSEA. The CDR3 contains 14 residues. The germline V and J ends were trimmed by 6 bases and 0 bases, with 15 bases remaining between them. The CDR3 region has the DNA TGCAGCGTGATGGGACACTCCGACTCCTACGAGCAGTACTTC. Protein sequence: CSVMGHSDSYEQYF.

This sequence joins TRBV7-9 and TRBJ2-2; D gene ambiguous. V dropped 6 bases and J dropped 3 bases, with 8 bases sitting between them. The CDR3 has 13 amino acids. CDR1 is SEHNR, CDR2 FQNEAQ, per germline (reference sequence). CDR3 in DNA: TGTGCCAGCAGTTCACAGTACACCGGGGAGCTGTTTTTT. Protein sequence: CASSSQYTGELFF.

The chain has TRBV18 and TRBJ1-2, with TRBD1 identical over 11 bases. CDR3 length: 15 residues. J gave up 8 bases and V 5 bases, and 10 bases lay outside the gene matches. Looked up from germline, CDR1 is KGHSH and CDR2 is LQKENI. CDR3: CASSSTGTGGVGYTF. In DNA form, the CDR3 reads TGTGCCAGCTCATCCACCGGGACAGGGGGGGTCGGCTACACCTTC.

The table lists this clone with a few counts. The same CDR3 is also encoded by other DNA sequences in this sample. This sequence joins TRBV18 and TRBJ1-1; D not certain. The CDR3 length is 14 residues. Looked up from germline, CDR1 is KGHSH and CDR2 is LQKENI. The V gene lost 0 bases and the J gene lost 0 bases, with 5 bases spanning the gap. CDR3 in amino acids: CASSPPSVNTEAFF. Written as DNA, the CDR3 is TGTGCCAGCTCACCACCGTCAGTGAACACTGAAGCTTTCTTT.

The chain uses TRBV12-3 or TRBV12-4 and TRBJ2-7; D gene ambiguous. The CDR3 has 13 residues. The V and J ends lost 3 bases and 3 bases respectively, with 9 bases between them. The CDR3 sequence: CASSFNSVYEQYF. Here the CDR3 DNA reads TGTGCCAGCAGTTTTAATTCTGTCTACGAGCAGTACTTC.